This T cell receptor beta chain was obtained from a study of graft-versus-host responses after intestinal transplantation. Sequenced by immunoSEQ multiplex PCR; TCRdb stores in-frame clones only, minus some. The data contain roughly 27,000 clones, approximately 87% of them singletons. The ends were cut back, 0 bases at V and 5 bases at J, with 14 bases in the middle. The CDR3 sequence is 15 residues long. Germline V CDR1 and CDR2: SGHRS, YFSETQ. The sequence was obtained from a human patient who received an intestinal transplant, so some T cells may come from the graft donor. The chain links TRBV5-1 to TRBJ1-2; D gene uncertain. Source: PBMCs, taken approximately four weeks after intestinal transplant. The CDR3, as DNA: TGCGCCAGCAGCTTGGGGATAGGGTTCCTTTATGGCTACACCTTC. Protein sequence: CASSLGIGFLYGYTF.